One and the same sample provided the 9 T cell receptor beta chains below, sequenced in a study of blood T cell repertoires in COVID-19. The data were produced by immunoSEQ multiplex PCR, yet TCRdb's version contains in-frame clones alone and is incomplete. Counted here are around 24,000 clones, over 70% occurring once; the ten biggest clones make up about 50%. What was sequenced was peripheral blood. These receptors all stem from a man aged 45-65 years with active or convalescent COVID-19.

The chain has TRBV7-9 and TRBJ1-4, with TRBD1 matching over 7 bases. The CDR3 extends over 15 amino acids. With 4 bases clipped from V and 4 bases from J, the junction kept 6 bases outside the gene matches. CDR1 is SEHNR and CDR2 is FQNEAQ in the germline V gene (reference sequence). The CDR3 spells CASSSGTVYNEKLFF. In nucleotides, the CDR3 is TGTGCCAGCAGCTCAGGGACAGTTTATAATGAAAAACTGTTTTTT. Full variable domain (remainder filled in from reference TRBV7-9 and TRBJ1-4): DTGVSQNPRHKITKRGQNVTFRCDPISEHNRLYWYRQTLGQGPEFLTYFQNEAQLEKSRLLSDRFSAERPKGSFSTLEIQRTEQGDSAMYLCASSSGTVYNEKLFFGSGTQLSVL.

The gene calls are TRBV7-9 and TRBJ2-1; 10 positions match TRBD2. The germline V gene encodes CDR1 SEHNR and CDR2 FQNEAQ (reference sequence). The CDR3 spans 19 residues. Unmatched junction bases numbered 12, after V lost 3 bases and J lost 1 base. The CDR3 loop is CASSFALAGRLGSYNEQFF. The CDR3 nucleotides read TGTGCCAGCAGCTTCGCACTAGCGGGACGGTTGGGTTCCTACAATGAGCAGTTCTTC.

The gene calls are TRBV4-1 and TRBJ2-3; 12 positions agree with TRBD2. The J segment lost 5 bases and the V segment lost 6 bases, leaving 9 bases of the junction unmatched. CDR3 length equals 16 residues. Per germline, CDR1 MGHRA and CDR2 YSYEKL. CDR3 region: CASRGLAGGQIDTQYF. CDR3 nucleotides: TGCGCCAGCAGAGGTCTAGCGGGGGGGCAAATAGATACGCAGTATTTT.

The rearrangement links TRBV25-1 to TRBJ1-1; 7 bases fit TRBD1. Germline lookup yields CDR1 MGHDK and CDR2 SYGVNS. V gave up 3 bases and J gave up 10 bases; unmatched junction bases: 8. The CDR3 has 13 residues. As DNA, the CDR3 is TGTGCCAGCAGTGAGACCGGGACAGACAGAGCTTTCTTT. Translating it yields CASSETGTDRAFF.

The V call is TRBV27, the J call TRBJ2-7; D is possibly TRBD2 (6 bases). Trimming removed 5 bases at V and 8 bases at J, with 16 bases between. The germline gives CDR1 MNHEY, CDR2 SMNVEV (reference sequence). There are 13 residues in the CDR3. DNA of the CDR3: TGTGCCAGCAGTGGCACCGGGAGCCACCAGCAGTACTTC. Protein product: CASSGTGSHQQYF.

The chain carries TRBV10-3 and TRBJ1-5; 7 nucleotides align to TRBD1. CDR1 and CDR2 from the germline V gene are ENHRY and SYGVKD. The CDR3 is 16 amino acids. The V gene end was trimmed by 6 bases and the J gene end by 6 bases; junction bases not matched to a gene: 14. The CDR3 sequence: CAISDEQGHRSQPQHF. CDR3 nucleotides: TGTGCCATCAGCGACGAACAGGGGCATAGGAGTCAGCCCCAGCATTTT.

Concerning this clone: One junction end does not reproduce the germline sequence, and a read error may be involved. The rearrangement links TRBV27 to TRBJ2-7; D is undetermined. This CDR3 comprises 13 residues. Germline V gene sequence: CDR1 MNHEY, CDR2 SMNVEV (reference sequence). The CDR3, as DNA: TGTGCCAGCAGTTTCCGGGTCTCCCACGAGCAGTACTTC. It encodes CASSFRVSHEQYF.

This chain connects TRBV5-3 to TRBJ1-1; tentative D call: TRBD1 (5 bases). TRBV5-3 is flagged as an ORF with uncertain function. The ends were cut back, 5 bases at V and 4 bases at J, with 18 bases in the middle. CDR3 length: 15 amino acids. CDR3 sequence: CARSRPRVRCTEAFF. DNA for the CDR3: TGTGCCAGAAGTAGACCCAGGGTGCGTTGCACTGAAGCTTTCTTT.

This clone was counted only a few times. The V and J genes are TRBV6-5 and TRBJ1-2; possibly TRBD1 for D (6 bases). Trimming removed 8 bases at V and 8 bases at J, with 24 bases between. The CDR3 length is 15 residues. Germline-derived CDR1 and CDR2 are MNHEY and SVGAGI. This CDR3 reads CASLRQERNYGGYTF. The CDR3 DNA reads TGTGCCAGCCTTCGACAGGAAAGAAACTATGGCGGCTACACCTTC.